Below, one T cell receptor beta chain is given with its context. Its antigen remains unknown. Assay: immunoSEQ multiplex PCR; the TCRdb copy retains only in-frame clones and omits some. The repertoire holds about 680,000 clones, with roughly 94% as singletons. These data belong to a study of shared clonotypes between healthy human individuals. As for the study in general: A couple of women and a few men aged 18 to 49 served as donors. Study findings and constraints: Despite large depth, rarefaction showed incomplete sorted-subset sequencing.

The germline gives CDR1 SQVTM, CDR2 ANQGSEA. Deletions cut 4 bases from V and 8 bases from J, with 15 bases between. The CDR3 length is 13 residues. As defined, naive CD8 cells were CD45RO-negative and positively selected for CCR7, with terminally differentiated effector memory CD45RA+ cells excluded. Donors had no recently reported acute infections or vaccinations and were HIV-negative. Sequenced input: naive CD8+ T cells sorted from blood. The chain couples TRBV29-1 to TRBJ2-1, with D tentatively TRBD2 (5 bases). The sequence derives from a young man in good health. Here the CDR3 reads CSVVARAVHEQFF. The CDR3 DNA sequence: TGCAGCGTTGTAGCGAGAGCGGTACATGAGCAGTTCTTC.